Detailed here is one TCR beta chain. As yet, its antigen is unknown. Assay: immunoSEQ multiplex PCR; the TCRdb copy retains only in-frame clones and omits some. The sample records around 92,000 clones, around 94% being singletons. These data come from a study of OX40 agonist ivuxolimab in advanced cancers. At the level of the study: Patients assigned to dose escalation were diagnosed with hepatocellular carcinoma, melanoma, renal cell or head and neck cancer. General observations from the study: It was also the case that some nonresponders had low normalized T-cell clonal expansion.

V shed 1 base, J shed 1 base, and the junction held 7 bases outside the gene matches. From germline, CDR1 is KGHSH and CDR2 LQKENI. The CDR3 runs to 16 residues. This receptor was taken from an adult with an advanced solid tumor such as melanoma, head and neck, liver or kidney cancer. The V gene is TRBV18, the J gene TRBJ2-7; TRBD1 aligns across 7 bases. Sample: CD4+ or CD8+ T cells sorted from blood, taken in a trial of the OX40 agonist ivuxolimab. The CDR3 here is CASSPLPGQRSYEQYF. For the CDR3, the DNA is TGTGCCAGCTCACCACTCCCGGGACAGAGGTCCTACGAGCAGTACTTC.